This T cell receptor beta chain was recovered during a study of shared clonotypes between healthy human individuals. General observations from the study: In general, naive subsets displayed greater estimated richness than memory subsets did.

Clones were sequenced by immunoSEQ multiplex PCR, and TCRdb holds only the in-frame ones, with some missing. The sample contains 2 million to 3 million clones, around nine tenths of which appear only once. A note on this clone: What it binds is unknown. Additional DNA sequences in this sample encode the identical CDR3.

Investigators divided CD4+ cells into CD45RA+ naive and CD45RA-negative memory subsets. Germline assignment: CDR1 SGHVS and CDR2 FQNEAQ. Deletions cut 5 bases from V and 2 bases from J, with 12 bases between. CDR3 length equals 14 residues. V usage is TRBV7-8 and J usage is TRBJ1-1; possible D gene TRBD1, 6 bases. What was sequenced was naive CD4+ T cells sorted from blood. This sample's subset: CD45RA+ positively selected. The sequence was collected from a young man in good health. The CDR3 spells CASSQGTANTEAFF. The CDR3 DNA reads TGTGCCAGCAGCCAGGGGACGGCTAACACTGAAGCTTTCTTT.